This T cell receptor (beta chain) was documented in a study of Graves' ophthalmopathy and Graves' hyperthyroidism. This CDR3 is built from 14 residues. Germline V gene lookup returns CDR1 MNHNS and CDR2 SASEGT. Trimming shortened V by 7 bases and J by 3 bases, and 16 bases separated the two germline ends. This clonotype showed up just a few times. CDR3 regions of TCR beta were amplified from RNA transcripts. HTBI primers were used in a first-round RT-PCR, which preceded a second-round multiplex PCR. TCRdb re-analysed the multiplex PCR reads in MiXCR, keeping a single row per CDR3 protein. The sample consists of around 670,000 distinct CDR3 sequences, roughly two fifths of them appearing once.

The chain employs TRBV6-1 and TRBJ2-7, with D possibly being TRBD2 (6 bases). This TCR derives from an adult man with Graves' ophthalmopathy. Input material: peripheral blood. In DNA form, the CDR3 reads TGTGCCAGCACTACCGGGACTGTTCTCTACGAGCAGTACTTC. Translation: CASTTGTVLYEQYF.